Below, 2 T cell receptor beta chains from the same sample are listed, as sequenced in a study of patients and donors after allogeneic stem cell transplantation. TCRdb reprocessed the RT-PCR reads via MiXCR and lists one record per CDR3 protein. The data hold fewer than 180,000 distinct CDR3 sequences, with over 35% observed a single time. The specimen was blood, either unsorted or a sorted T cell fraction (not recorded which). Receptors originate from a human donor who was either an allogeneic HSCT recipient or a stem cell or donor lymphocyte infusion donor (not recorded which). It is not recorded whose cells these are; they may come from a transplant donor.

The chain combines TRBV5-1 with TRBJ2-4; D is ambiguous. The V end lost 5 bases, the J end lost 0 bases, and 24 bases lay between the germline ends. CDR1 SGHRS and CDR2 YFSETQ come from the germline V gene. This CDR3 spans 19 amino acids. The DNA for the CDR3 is TGCGCCAGCAGGGGTCCTCCATGCCGTCTAACCATAGCCAAAAACATTCAGTACTTC. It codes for CASRGPPCRLTIAKNIQYF.

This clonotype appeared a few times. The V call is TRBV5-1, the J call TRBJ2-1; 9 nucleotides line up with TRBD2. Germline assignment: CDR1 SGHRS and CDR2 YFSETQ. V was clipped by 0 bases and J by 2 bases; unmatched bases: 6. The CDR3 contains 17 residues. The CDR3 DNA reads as TGCGCCAGCAGCTTGGGGAGCGGGGGGCCCCCCTACAATGAGCAGTTCTTC. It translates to CASSLGSGGPPYNEQFF. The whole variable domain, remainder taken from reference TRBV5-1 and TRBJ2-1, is KAGVTQTPRYLIKTRGQQVTLSCSPISGHRSVSWYQQTPGQGLQFLFEYFSETQRNKGNFPGRFSGRQFSNSRSEMNVSTLELGDSALYLCASSLGSGGPPYNEQFFGPGTRLTVL.